This is a list of T cell receptor beta chains from one sample in a study of early T cells in non-severe SARS-CoV-2 infection. TCRdb recomputed calls from the 5' RACE reads with MiXCR, one row per CDR3 protein. The sample has tens of thousands of distinct CDR3 sequences; about 4.8% are singletons. The sequenced sample was whole blood. Receptors originate from an adult who was a healthcare worker with PCR-confirmed SARS-CoV-2 infection or an uninfected control (not recorded which). CDR3s include the opening cysteine and the closing phenylalanine or tryptophan. A D gene is named only where the DNA matches it firmly. Only part of the rows carry a size: once, few, many, or a class if the clone is expanded.

>TRBD1|.|TRBJ1-1|TRBV18
CASSPGQRTLNTEAFF
TGTGCCAGCTCACCGGGACAGAGGACTCTCAACACTGAAGCTTTCTTT
>.|few|TRBJ2-1|TRBV7-3
CASSPTGGSLSSYNEQFF
TGTGCCAGCAGCCCAACCGGGGGTTCCTTAAGCTCCTACAATGAGCAGTTCTTC
>.|.|TRBJ1-1|TRBV5-1
CASSLPAGPNTEAFF
TGCGCCAGCAGCTTGCCTGCAGGTCCAAACACTGAAGCTTTCTTT
>TRBD1|few|TRBJ2-1|TRBV2
CASRDRGQPNEQFF
TGTGCCAGCAGGGACAGGGGGCAGCCAAATGAGCAGTTCTTC
>.|many|TRBJ1-4|TRBV7-9
CASSLAPEKLFF
TGTGCCAGCAGCTTAGCACCGGAAAAACTGTTTTTT
>TRBD1|many|TRBJ1-1|TRBV5-1
CASSLAAGGGTEAFF
TGCGCCAGCAGCTTGGCTGCAGGGGGTGGCACTGAAGCTTTCTTT
>.|few|TRBJ1-3|TRBV7-8
CASSFGQLSGNTIYF
TGTGCCAGCAGCTTCGGACAGCTCTCTGGAAACACCATATATTTT
>.|few|TRBJ2-7|TRBV7-9
CASSPTDGTLSRGQYF
TGTGCCAGCAGCCCTACCGACGGGACATTGTCAAGGGGGCAGTACTTC
>TRBD1|many|TRBJ1-2|TRBV14
CASSPGQGHYGYTF
TGTGCCAGCAGCCCGGGACAGGGCCACTATGGCTACACCTTC
>.|many|TRBJ1-1|TRBV3-1
CASSQDPGSTEAFF
TGTGCCAGCAGCCAAGATCCGGGAAGCACTGAAGCTTTCTTT
>.|few|TRBJ1-6|TRBV4-1
CASSQDPGIAGGRAPLHF
TGCGCCAGCAGCCAAGATCCTGGGATAGCAGGCGGGAGGGCACCCCTCCACTTT
>TRBD1|.|TRBJ1-5|TRBV30
CAWSGTGAQPQHF
TGTGCCTGGAGCGGGACAGGGGCGCAGCCCCAGCATTTT
>TRBD1|few|TRBJ2-2|TRBV2
CASSELGQGNTGELFF
TGTGCCAGCAGTGAATTGGGACAGGGGAACACCGGGGAGCTGTTTTTT
>TRBD1|few|TRBJ1-1|TRBV7-9
CASSPQQGPMNTEAFF
TGTGCCAGCAGCCCGCAACAGGGGCCCATGAACACTGAAGCTTTCTTT
>TRBD2|many|TRBJ2-7|TRBV20-1
CSARDLGGIKDEQHF
TGCAGTGCTAGAGATCTGGGAGGGATAAAGGACGAGCAGCACTTC
>.|few|TRBJ1-2|TRBV12-3/TRBV12-4
CASSSIWTDNYGYTF
TGTGCCAGCAGTTCCATCTGGACGGATAACTATGGCTACACCTTC
>.|many|TRBJ2-7|TRBV6-6
CASSYGEVEQYF
TGTGCCAGCAGTTACGGCGAGGTCGAGCAGTACTTC
>.|many|TRBJ1-1|TRBV5-1
CASSSDREAFF
TGCGCCAGCAGCTCCGACAGGGAAGCTTTCTTT
>.|.|TRBJ2-5|TRBV19
CASSMIQETQYF
TGTGCCAGTAGTATGATTCAAGAGACCCAGTACTTC
>.|.|TRBJ1-2|TRBV20-1
CSASILQSYGYTF
TGCAGTGCTAGTATTCTACAGTCCTATGGCTACACCTTC
>.|few|TRBJ2-3|TRBV11-1
CASSLWGTQPTDTQYF
TGTGCCAGCAGCTTATGGGGGACACAACCCACAGATACGCAGTATTTT
>.|many|TRBJ1-4|TRBV11-2
CASSLAGRPRDEKLFF
TGTGCCAGCAGCTTAGCGGGCAGGCCTCGAGATGAAAAACTGTTTTTT
>.|many|TRBJ1-6|TRBV4-2
CASSQGPDSDYNSPLHF
TGTGCCAGCAGCCAAGGACCGGACAGTGACTATAATTCACCCCTCCACTTT
>.|many|TRBJ1-2|TRBV3-1
CASSQGGRTNYGYTF
TGTGCCAGCAGCCAAGGAGGCAGGACCAACTATGGCTACACCTTC
>.|many|TRBJ2-2|TRBV20-1
CSASESYNGELFF
TGCAGTGCTAGTGAATCGTACAACGGGGAGCTGTTTTTT
>.|many|TRBJ2-1|TRBV7-3
CASSQDRYNEQFF
TGTGCCAGCAGCCAAGACAGGTACAATGAGCAGTTCTTC
>TRBD2|many|TRBJ2-1|TRBV4-2
CASSRRLAGGTNEQFF
TGTGCCAGCAGCCGCAGACTAGCGGGGGGGACTAATGAGCAGTTCTTC
>TRBD1|many|TRBJ1-2|TRBV12-3/TRBV12-4
CASSLQGALRYGYTF
TGTGCCAGCAGTCTACAGGGGGCGCTTAGGTATGGCTACACCTTC
>.|.|TRBJ2-3|TRBV20-1
CSARERKTKNLRGDTQYF
TGCAGTGCTAGAGAGAGAAAAACGAAAAACCTCCGCGGAGATACGCAGTATTTT
>TRBD1|.|TRBJ2-2|TRBV6-6
CASSRRQGSDTGELFF
TGTGCCAGCAGTCGGCGACAGGGGAGTGACACCGGGGAGCTGTTTTTT
>.|many|TRBJ1-4|TRBV29-1
CSVEERGPTNEKLFF
TGCAGCGTTGAAGAACGGGGGCCCACTAATGAAAAACTGTTTTTT
>.|many|TRBJ2-7|TRBV13
CASSSGVGYEQYF
TGTGCCAGCAGCTCGGGGGTTGGGTACGAGCAGTACTTC
>.|many|TRBJ2-5|TRBV5-1
CASSLEGSGETQYF
TGCGCCAGCAGCCTCGAGGGGTCCGGGGAGACCCAGTACTTC
>.|.|TRBJ2-7|TRBV30
CAWSVRGGGSPPYF
TGTGCCTGGAGTGTACGCGGCGGCGGCTCGCCCCCCTACTTC
>TRBD1|many|TRBJ2-1|TRBV12-3/TRBV12-4
CASSSGQGAVHEQFF
TGTGCCAGCAGCTCCGGACAGGGGGCGGTTCATGAGCAGTTCTTC
>.|many|TRBJ2-3|TRBV7-6
CASRDPGGSRADTQYF
TGTGCCAGCAGAGACCCCGGGGGAAGTCGAGCAGATACGCAGTATTTT
>.|.|TRBJ2-1|TRBV2
CASTLDSGQNEQFF
TGTGCCAGCACGTTGGACAGTGGTCAAAATGAGCAGTTCTTC
>TRBD2|few|TRBJ2-1|TRBV6-6
CASSYLAGLGEQFF
TGTGCCAGCAGCTACCTAGCGGGACTGGGTGAGCAGTTCTTC
>.|.|TRBJ2-1|TRBV5-1
CASSLDGAAEQFF
TGCGCCAGCAGCTTGGACGGTGCAGCGGAGCAGTTCTTC
>.|many|TRBJ1-3|TRBV12-3/TRBV12-4
CASERGSSGNTIYF
TGTGCCAGCGAGAGGGGGAGCTCTGGAAACACCATATATTTT
>.|many|TRBJ2-3|TRBV20-1
CSETDLGTDTQYF
TGCAGTGAGACGGACCTCGGGACAGATACGCAGTATTTT
>.|few|TRBJ2-1|TRBV28
CASSFGRLGQFF
TGTGCCAGCAGTTTCGGACGGCTGGGGCAGTTCTTC
>TRBD2|many|TRBJ2-1|TRBV20-1
CSAKVPDLAEPPNEQFF
TGCAGTGCTAAAGTCCCGGATCTAGCGGAACCCCCGAATGAGCAGTTCTTC